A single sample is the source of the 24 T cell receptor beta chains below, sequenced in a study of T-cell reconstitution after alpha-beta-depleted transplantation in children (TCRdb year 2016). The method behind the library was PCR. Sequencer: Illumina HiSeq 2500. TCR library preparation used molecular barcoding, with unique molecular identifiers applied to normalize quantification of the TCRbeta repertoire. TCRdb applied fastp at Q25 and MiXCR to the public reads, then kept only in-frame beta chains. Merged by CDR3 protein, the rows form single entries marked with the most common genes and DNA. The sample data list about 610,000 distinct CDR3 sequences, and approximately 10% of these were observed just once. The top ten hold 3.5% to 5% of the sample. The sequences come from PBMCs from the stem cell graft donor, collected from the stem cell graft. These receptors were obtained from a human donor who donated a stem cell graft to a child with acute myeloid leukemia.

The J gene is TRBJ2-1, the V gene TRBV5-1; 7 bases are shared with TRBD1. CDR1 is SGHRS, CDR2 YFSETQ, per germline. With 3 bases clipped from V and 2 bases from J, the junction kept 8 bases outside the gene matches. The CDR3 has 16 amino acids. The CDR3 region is CASSSRTGVAYNEQFF. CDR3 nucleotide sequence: TGCGCCAGCAGCTCTAGAACAGGGGTGGCCTACAATGAGCAGTTCTTC.

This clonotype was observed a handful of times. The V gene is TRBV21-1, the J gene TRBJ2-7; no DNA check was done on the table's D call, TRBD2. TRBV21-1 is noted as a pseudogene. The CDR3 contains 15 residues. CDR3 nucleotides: TGTGCCAGCAGCAACCCTAGCGGCCCTTCCTACGAGCAGTACTTC. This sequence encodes CASSNPSGPSYEQYF.

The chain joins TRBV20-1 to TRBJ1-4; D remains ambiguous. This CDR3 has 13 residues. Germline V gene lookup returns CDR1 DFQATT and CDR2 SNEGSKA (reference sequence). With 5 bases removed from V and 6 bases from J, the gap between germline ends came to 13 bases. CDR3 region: CSAGLDADEKLFF. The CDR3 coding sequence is TGCAGTGCTGGGCTGGACGCGGATGAAAAACTGTTTTTT.

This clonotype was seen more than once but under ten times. The CDR3 DNA reads TGTGCCAGCAGTTTGGGGAATCGGGATTCACCCCTCCACTTT. Protein product: CASSLGNRDSPLHF. The chain couples TRBV12-3 or TRBV12-4 to TRBJ1-6; D call uncertain. The CDR3 sequence is 14 residues long. V lost 3 bases, J lost 8 bases, and 11 bases lay in between.

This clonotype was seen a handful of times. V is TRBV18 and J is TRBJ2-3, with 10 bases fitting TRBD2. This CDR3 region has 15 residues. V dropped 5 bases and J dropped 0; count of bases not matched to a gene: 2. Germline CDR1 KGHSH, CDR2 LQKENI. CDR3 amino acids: CASSGLADSTDTQYF. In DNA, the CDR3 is TGTGCCAGCTCAGGACTAGCGGATAGCACAGATACGCAGTATTTT.

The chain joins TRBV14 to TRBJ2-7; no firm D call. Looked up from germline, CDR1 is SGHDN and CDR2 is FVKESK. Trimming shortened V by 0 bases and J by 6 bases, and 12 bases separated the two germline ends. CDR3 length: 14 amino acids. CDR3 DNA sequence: TGTGCCAGCAGCCAAGAAAGGCCATTCGCCGAGCAGTACTTC. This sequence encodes CASSQERPFAEQYF. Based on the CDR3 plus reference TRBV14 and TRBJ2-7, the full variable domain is EAGVTQFPSHSVIEKGQTVTLRCDPISGHDNLYWYRRVMGKEIKFLLHFVKESKQDESGMPNNRFLAERTGGTYSTLKVQPAELEDSGVYFCASSQERPFAEQYFGPGTRLTVT.

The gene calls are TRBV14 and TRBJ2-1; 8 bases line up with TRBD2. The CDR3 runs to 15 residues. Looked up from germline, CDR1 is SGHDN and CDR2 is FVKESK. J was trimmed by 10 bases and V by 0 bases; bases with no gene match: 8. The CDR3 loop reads CASSQELAVLGEQFF. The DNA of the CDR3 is TGTGCCAGCAGCCAAGAACTAGCGGTTTTGGGGGAGCAGTTCTTC. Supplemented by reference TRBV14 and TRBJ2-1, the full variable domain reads EAGVTQFPSHSVIEKGQTVTLRCDPISGHDNLYWYRRVMGKEIKFLLHFVKESKQDESGMPNNRFLAERTGGTYSTLKVQPAELEDSGVYFCASSQELAVLGEQFFGPGTRLTVL.

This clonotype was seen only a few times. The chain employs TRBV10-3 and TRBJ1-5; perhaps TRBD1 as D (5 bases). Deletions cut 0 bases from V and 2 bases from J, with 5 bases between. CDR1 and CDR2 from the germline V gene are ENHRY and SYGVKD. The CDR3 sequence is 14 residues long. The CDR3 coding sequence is TGTGCCATCAGTGAGTCGACAGGCAATCAGCCCCAGCATTTT. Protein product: CAISESTGNQPQHF.

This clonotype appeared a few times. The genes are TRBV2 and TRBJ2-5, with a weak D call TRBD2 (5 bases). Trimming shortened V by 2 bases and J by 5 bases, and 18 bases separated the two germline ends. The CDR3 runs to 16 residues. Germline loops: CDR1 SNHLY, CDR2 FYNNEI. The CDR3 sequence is CASSERRARAGETQYF. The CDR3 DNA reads TGTGCCAGCAGTGAAAGGCGGGCCCGGGCTGGGGAGACCCAGTACTTC.

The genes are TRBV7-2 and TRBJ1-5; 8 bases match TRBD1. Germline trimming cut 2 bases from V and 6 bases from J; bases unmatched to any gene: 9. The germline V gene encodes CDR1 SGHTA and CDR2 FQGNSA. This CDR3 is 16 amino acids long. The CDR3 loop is CASSLLPTGVGQPQHF. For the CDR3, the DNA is TGTGCCAGCAGCTTACTACCGACAGGGGTAGGTCAGCCCCAGCATTTT. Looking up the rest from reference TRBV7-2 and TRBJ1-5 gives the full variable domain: GAGVSQSPSNKVTEKGKDVELRCDPISGHTALYWYRQSLGQGLEFLIYFQGNSAPDKSGLPSDRFSAERTGGSVSTLTIQRTQQEDSAVYLCASSLLPTGVGQPQHFGDGTRLSIL.

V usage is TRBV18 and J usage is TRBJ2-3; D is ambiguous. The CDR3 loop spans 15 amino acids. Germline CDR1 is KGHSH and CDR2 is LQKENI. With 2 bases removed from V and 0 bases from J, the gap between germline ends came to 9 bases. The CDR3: CASSPNDASTDTQYF. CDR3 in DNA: TGTGCCAGCTCACCAAACGATGCTAGCACAGATACGCAGTATTTT. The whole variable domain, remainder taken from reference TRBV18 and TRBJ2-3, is NAGVMQNPRHLVRRRGQEARLRCSPMKGHSHVYWYRQLPEEGLKFMVYLQKENIIDESGMPKERFSAEFPKEGPSILRIQQVVRGDSAAYFCASSPNDASTDTQYFGPGTRLTVL.

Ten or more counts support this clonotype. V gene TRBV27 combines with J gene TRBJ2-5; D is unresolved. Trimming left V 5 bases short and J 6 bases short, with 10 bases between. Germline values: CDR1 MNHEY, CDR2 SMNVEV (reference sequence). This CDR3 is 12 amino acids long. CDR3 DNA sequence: TGTGCCAGCAGTGGGTTGGAGAAGACCCAGTACTTC. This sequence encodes CASSGLEKTQYF.

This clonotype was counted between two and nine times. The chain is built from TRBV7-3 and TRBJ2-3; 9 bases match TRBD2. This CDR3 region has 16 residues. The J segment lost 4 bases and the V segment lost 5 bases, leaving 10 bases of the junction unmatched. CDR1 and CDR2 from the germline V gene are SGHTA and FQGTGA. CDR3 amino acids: CASSVSGTSSPDTQYF. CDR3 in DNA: TGTGCCAGCAGCGTCTCCGGGACTAGCAGCCCAGATACGCAGTATTTT.

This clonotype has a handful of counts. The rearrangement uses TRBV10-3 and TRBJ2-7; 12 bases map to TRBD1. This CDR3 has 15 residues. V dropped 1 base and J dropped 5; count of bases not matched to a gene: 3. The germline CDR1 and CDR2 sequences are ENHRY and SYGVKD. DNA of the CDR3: TGTGCCATCAGTGAGTTCGGGACAGGGGGCAACGAGCAGTACTTC. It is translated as CAISEFGTGGNEQYF.

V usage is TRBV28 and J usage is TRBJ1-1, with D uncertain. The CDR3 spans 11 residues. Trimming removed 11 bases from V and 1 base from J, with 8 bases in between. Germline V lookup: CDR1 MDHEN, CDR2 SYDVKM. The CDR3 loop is CALSGNTEAFF. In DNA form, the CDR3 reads TGTGCCCTTAGCGGGAACACTGAAGCTTTCTTT.

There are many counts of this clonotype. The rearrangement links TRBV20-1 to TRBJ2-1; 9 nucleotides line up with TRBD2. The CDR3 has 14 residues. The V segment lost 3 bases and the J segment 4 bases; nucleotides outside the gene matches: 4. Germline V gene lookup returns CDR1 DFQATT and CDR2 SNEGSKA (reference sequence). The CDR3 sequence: CSASGLAGYNEQFF. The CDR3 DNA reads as TGCAGTGCTAGTGGGCTAGCGGGATACAATGAGCAGTTCTTC.

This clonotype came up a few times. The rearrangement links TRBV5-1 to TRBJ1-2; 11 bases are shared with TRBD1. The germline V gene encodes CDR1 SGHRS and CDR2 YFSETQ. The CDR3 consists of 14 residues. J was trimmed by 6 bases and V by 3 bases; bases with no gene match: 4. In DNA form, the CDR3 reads TGCGCCAGCAGCTGGGGGACAGGGGGAGATGGCTACACCTTC. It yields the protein CASSWGTGGDGYTF.

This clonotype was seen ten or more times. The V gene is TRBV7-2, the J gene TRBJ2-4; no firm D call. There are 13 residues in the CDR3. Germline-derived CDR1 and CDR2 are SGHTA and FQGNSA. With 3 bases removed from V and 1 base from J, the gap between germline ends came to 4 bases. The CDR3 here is CASSFSAKNIQYF. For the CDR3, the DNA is TGTGCCAGCAGCTTTAGTGCCAAAAACATTCAGTACTTC.

The CDR3 sequence: CSARDLGNSYEQYF. The DNA for the CDR3 is TGCAGTGCTAGAGATCTCGGCAACTCCTACGAGCAGTACTTC. The chain joins TRBV20-1 to TRBJ2-7; D is unclear. Germline V gene data show CDR1 as DFQATT and CDR2 as SNEGSKA (reference sequence). CDR3 length: 14 residues. The V end lost 0 bases, the J end lost 0 bases, and 9 bases lay between the germline ends.

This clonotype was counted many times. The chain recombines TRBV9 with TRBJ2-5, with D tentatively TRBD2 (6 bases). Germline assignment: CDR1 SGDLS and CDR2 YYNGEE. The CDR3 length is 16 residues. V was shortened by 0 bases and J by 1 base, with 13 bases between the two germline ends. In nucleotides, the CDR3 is TGTGCCAGCAGCGTAGTTAGCGGAGCCCTCCAAGAGACCCAGTACTTC. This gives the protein CASSVVSGALQETQYF.

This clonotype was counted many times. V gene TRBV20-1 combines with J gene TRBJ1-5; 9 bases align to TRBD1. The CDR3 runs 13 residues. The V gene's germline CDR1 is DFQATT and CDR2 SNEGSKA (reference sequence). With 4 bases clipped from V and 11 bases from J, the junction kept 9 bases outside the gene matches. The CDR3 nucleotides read TGCAGTGCTACCGGGACAGGGAGTGAGGCCCAGCATTTT. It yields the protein CSATGTGSEAQHF.

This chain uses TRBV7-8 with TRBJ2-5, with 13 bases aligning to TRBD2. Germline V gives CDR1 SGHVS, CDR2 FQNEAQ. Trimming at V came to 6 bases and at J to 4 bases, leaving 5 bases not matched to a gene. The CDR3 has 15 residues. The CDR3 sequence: CASRLAGGGGETQYF. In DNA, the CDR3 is TGTGCCAGCAGACTAGCGGGAGGGGGCGGAGAGACCCAGTACTTC.

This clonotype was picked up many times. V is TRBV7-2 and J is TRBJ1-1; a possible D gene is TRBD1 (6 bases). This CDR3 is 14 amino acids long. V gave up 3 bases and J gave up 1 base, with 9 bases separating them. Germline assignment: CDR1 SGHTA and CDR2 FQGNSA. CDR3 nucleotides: TGTGCCAGCAGCTTTCAGGGGCAGAACACTGAAGCTTTCTTT. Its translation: CASSFQGQNTEAFF.

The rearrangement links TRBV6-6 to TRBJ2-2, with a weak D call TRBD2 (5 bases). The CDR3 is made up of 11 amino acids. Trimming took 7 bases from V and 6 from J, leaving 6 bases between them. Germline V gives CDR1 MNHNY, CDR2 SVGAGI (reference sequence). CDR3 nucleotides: TGTGCCAGCATCGGGGCCGGGGAGCTGTTTTTT. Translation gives CASIGAGELFF.